This is a list of T cell receptor beta chains from one sample in a study of glioma-infiltrating T cells after dendritic cell vaccination. Sequencing was performed with immunoSEQ multiplex PCR; in TCRdb, only in-frame clones are kept and a portion is missing. The table includes about 73,000 clones, almost 85% detected once. This specimen consisted of blood, obtained before dendritic cell vaccination. The receptors shown here come from a human donor with glioblastoma. Both conserved end residues are part of each CDR3. The order of the fields is D gene, J gene, clone size, V gene, CDR3 protein, CDR3 DNA. The D gene is left open where the match is weak. Clone size is not always given. Where it is, it says once, few, many or a class for expanded clones.

D gene: TRBD2; J gene: TRBJ2-1; clone size: -; V gene: TRBV13; CDR3 protein: CASSPSGGAVNEQFF; CDR3 DNA: TGTGCCAGCAGCCCTAGCGGGGGGGCAGTAAATGAGCAGTTCTTC
D gene: TRBD2; J gene: TRBJ2-2; clone size: -; V gene: TRBV4-2; CDR3 protein: CASSQDRLAGVVNTGELFF; CDR3 DNA: TGTGCCAGCAGCCAAGATCGGTTAGCGGGGGTCGTGAACACCGGGGAGCTGTTTTTT
D gene: TRBD2; J gene: TRBJ2-4; clone size: -; V gene: TRBV5-1; CDR3 protein: CASSPTTSGAAKNIQYF; CDR3 DNA: TGCGCCAGCAGTCCCACGACTAGCGGGGCGGCCAAAAACATTCAGTACTTC
D gene: -; J gene: TRBJ1-5; clone size: -; V gene: TRBV30; CDR3 protein: CAWSTVGNQPQHF; CDR3 DNA: TGTGCCTGGAGTACGGTAGGCAATCAGCCCCAGCATTTT
D gene: -; J gene: TRBJ2-4; clone size: -; V gene: TRBV5-6; CDR3 protein: CASSLGTGEKRSIQYF; CDR3 DNA: TGTGCCAGCAGCTTGGGGACTGGGGAAAAAAGGAGCATTCAGTACTTC
D gene: -; J gene: TRBJ1-2; clone size: -; V gene: TRBV5-4; CDR3 protein: CASSREGVGGYTF; CDR3 DNA: TGTGCCAGCAGCCGAGAGGGGGTAGGAGGCTACACCTTC
D gene: -; J gene: TRBJ2-1; clone size: once; V gene: TRBV5-1; CDR3 protein: CASSLGAIYNEQFF; CDR3 DNA: TGCGCCAGCAGCTTGGGCGCCATTTACAATGAGCAGTTCTTC
D gene: -; J gene: TRBJ2-2; clone size: once; V gene: TRBV4-1; CDR3 protein: CASSRDGGDANTGELFF; CDR3 DNA: TGCGCCAGCAGCCGCGACGGGGGAGACGCGAACACCGGGGAGCTGTTTTTT
D gene: -; J gene: TRBJ1-1; clone size: -; V gene: TRBV18; CDR3 protein: CASSTGGAEAFF; CDR3 DNA: TGTGCCAGCTCAACCGGGGGGGCAGAAGCTTTCTTT
D gene: TRBD1; J gene: TRBJ1-2; clone size: -; V gene: TRBV29-1; CDR3 protein: CSVELTGGYGYTF; CDR3 DNA: TGCAGCGTTGAATTAACAGGGGGGTATGGCTACACCTTC
D gene: TRBD2; J gene: TRBJ2-1; clone size: -; V gene: TRBV29-1; CDR3 protein: CSVLGLADYNEQFF; CDR3 DNA: TGCAGCGTGTTGGGACTAGCCGATTACAATGAGCAGTTCTTC
D gene: -; J gene: TRBJ1-5; clone size: once; V gene: TRBV5-6; CDR3 protein: CASSRLDRHNQPQHF; CDR3 DNA: TGTGCCAGCAGCCGACTCGACAGACACAATCAGCCCCAGCATTTT
D gene: -; J gene: TRBJ1-4; clone size: -; V gene: TRBV2; CDR3 protein: CASSRDIGTNEKLFF; CDR3 DNA: TGTGCCAGCAGTCGGGACATCGGGACTAATGAAAAACTGTTTTTT
D gene: -; J gene: TRBJ1-5; clone size: -; V gene: TRBV19; CDR3 protein: CASSFSAMNNQPQHF; CDR3 DNA: TGTGCCAGTAGTTTTAGTGCTATGAACAATCAGCCCCAGCATTTT
D gene: TRBD1; J gene: TRBJ1-1; clone size: -; V gene: TRBV6-1; CDR3 protein: CASTQDRGDTEAFF; CDR3 DNA: TGTGCCAGCACCCAGGACAGGGGGGACACTGAAGCTTTCTTT
D gene: TRBD1; J gene: TRBJ2-4; clone size: -; V gene: TRBV11-3; CDR3 protein: CASSLEGGFQYF; CDR3 DNA: TGTGCCAGCAGCTTAGAAGGGGGCTTTCAGTACTTC
D gene: TRBD1; J gene: TRBJ1-1; clone size: -; V gene: TRBV25-1; CDR3 protein: CASSASNGQGALWAFF; CDR3 DNA: TGTGCCAGCAGTGCCTCAAATGGACAGGGAGCCCTGTGGGCTTTCTTT
D gene: TRBD1; J gene: TRBJ1-2; clone size: -; V gene: TRBV6-4; CDR3 protein: CASSGGQGGPYGYTF; CDR3 DNA: TGTGCCAGCAGTGGGGGTCAGGGGGGCCCCTATGGCTACACCTTC
D gene: -; J gene: TRBJ1-1; clone size: -; V gene: TRBV18; CDR3 protein: CASSLDTGGGTEAFF; CDR3 DNA: TGTGCCAGCTCACTAGACACCGGGGGGGGCACTGAAGCTTTCTTT
D gene: -; J gene: TRBJ2-1; clone size: -; V gene: TRBV29-1; CDR3 protein: CSVDQGGAYNEQFF; CDR3 DNA: TGCAGCGTTGATCAGGGTGGTGCCTACAATGAGCAGTTCTTC
D gene: TRBD2; J gene: TRBJ2-7; clone size: -; V gene: TRBV6-1; CDR3 protein: CASKWSGGVSEQYF; CDR3 DNA: TGTGCCAGCAAATGGAGCGGGGGGGTCTCCGAGCAGTACTTC
D gene: -; J gene: TRBJ1-1; clone size: -; V gene: TRBV13; CDR3 protein: CASSPLGGTEAFF; CDR3 DNA: TGTGCCAGCAGCCCTTTAGGGGGCACTGAAGCTTTCTTT
D gene: -; J gene: TRBJ2-5; clone size: -; V gene: TRBV14; CDR3 protein: CASSRTQQETQYF; CDR3 DNA: TGTGCCAGCAGCCGGACTCAACAAGAGACCCAGTACTTC
D gene: -; J gene: TRBJ2-7; clone size: once; V gene: TRBV5-1; CDR3 protein: CASSLGAGDTSYEQYF; CDR3 DNA: TGCGCCAGCAGCTTGGGGGCAGGGGACACCTCCTACGAGCAGTACTTC
D gene: TRBD2; J gene: TRBJ2-2; clone size: -; V gene: TRBV7-9; CDR3 protein: CASSLRREGELFF; CDR3 DNA: TGTGCCAGCAGCTTACGGCGGGAGGGGGAGCTGTTTTTT
D gene: -; J gene: TRBJ2-2; clone size: -; V gene: TRBV5-4; CDR3 protein: CASSLAGDGELFF; CDR3 DNA: TGTGCCAGCAGCTTGGCCGGGGACGGGGAGCTGTTTTTT
D gene: TRBD1; J gene: TRBJ1-2; clone size: -; V gene: TRBV5-4; CDR3 protein: CASTSGAGQGAYGYTF; CDR3 DNA: TGTGCCAGCACCTCAGGAGCCGGACAGGGGGCGTATGGCTACACCTTC
D gene: TRBD1; J gene: TRBJ1-5; clone size: -; V gene: TRBV6-5; CDR3 protein: CASSRDRVGQPQHF; CDR3 DNA: TGTGCCAGCAGCCGCGACAGGGTCGGTCAGCCCCAGCATTTT
D gene: TRBD2; J gene: TRBJ2-4; clone size: -; V gene: TRBV7-2; CDR3 protein: CASSSWTSGGYIQYF; CDR3 DNA: TGTGCCAGCAGCTCATGGACTAGCGGGGGGTACATTCAGTACTTC
D gene: -; J gene: TRBJ1-5; clone size: -; V gene: TRBV7-9; CDR3 protein: CASSLGQGGDGNQPQHF; CDR3 DNA: TGTGCCAGCAGCTTAGGCCAGGGAGGGGATGGCAATCAGCCCCAGCATTTT
D gene: -; J gene: TRBJ2-3; clone size: -; V gene: TRBV9; CDR3 protein: CASSVGGLGGDTQYF; CDR3 DNA: TGTGCCAGCAGCGTCGGTGGCCTGGGGGGAGATACGCAGTATTTT
D gene: TRBD2; J gene: TRBJ2-2; clone size: -; V gene: TRBV27; CDR3 protein: CASSLKGSGIQNTGELFF; CDR3 DNA: TGTGCCAGCAGTTTAAAGGGTAGCGGGATCCAGAACACCGGGGAGCTGTTTTTT
D gene: TRBD2; J gene: TRBJ2-7; clone size: -; V gene: TRBV7-8; CDR3 protein: CASWTSVYEQYF; CDR3 DNA: TGTGCCAGCTGGACTAGCGTGTACGAGCAGTACTTC
D gene: -; J gene: TRBJ1-3; clone size: -; V gene: TRBV18; CDR3 protein: CASSPKDPTAFSGNTIYF; CDR3 DNA: TGTGCCAGCTCACCAAAAGACCCGACAGCTTTCTCTGGAAACACCATATATTTT
D gene: -; J gene: TRBJ2-4; clone size: -; V gene: TRBV18; CDR3 protein: CASSQGGDIQYF; CDR3 DNA: TGTGCCAGCTCCCAAGGGGGAGACATTCAGTACTTC
D gene: -; J gene: TRBJ1-5; clone size: -; V gene: TRBV5-6; CDR3 protein: CASSLYRDNQPQHF; CDR3 DNA: TGTGCCAGCAGCTTGTACAGGGACAATCAGCCCCAGCATTTT
D gene: -; J gene: TRBJ2-5; clone size: -; V gene: TRBV19; CDR3 protein: CASSIDLETQYF; CDR3 DNA: TGTGCCAGTAGTATAGATCTGGAGACCCAGTACTTC
D gene: -; J gene: TRBJ2-2; clone size: few; V gene: TRBV7-3; CDR3 protein: CASSLAGADTGELFF; CDR3 DNA: TGTGCCAGCAGCTTAGCAGGGGCCGACACCGGGGAGCTGTTTTTT
D gene: TRBD1; J gene: TRBJ1-2; clone size: once; V gene: TRBV29-1; CDR3 protein: CSVGDREDYGYTF; CDR3 DNA: TGCAGCGTTGGGGACAGGGAGGACTATGGCTACACCTTC
D gene: -; J gene: TRBJ1-4; clone size: -; V gene: TRBV19; CDR3 protein: CASSSHWGNTNEKLFF; CDR3 DNA: TGTGCCAGTAGTAGTCATTGGGGCAATACTAATGAAAAACTGTTTTTT
D gene: TRBD1; J gene: TRBJ1-2; clone size: -; V gene: TRBV5-1; CDR3 protein: CASRGDRAYGYTF; CDR3 DNA: TGCGCCAGCAGAGGGGACAGGGCCTATGGCTACACCTTC
D gene: -; J gene: TRBJ2-7; clone size: once; V gene: TRBV14; CDR3 protein: CASSQDRPYEQYF; CDR3 DNA: TGTGCCAGCAGCCAAGACAGGCCCTACGAGCAGTACTTC
D gene: TRBD2; J gene: TRBJ2-2; clone size: -; V gene: TRBV9; CDR3 protein: CASSATGTRWGELFF; CDR3 DNA: TGTGCCAGCAGCGCGACCGGGACTAGATGGGGGGAGCTGTTTTTT
D gene: TRBD2; J gene: TRBJ2-7; clone size: -; V gene: TRBV5-1; CDR3 protein: CASSFSGGPAYEQYF; CDR3 DNA: TGCGCCAGCAGCTTCAGCGGGGGGCCCGCCTACGAGCAGTACTTC
D gene: TRBD1; J gene: TRBJ2-2; clone size: -; V gene: TRBV19; CDR3 protein: CASSIRTGEWTGELFF; CDR3 DNA: TGTGCCAGTAGTATCCGGACAGGGGAATGGACCGGGGAGCTGTTTTTT
D gene: -; J gene: TRBJ1-3; clone size: few; V gene: TRBV5-6; CDR3 protein: CASSFYDSSGNTIYF; CDR3 DNA: TGTGCCAGCAGCTTTTATGACAGCTCTGGAAACACCATATATTTT
D gene: -; J gene: TRBJ1-1; clone size: -; V gene: TRBV30; CDR3 protein: CAWRGGSEAFF; CDR3 DNA: TGTGCCTGGAGGGGGGGGTCTGAAGCTTTCTTT
D gene: -; J gene: TRBJ1-1; clone size: -; V gene: TRBV6-5; CDR3 protein: CASSYSGTHLGTEAFF; CDR3 DNA: TGTGCCAGCAGTTACTCCGGGACACACCTCGGGACTGAAGCTTTCTTT
D gene: TRBD2; J gene: TRBJ2-5; clone size: -; V gene: TRBV5-4; CDR3 protein: CASSLLSGGSQETQYF; CDR3 DNA: TGTGCCAGCAGCTTGTTGAGCGGGGGGTCCCAAGAGACCCAGTACTTC
D gene: -; J gene: TRBJ2-3; clone size: -; V gene: TRBV5-1; CDR3 protein: CASSLMPGYKDTQYF; CDR3 DNA: TGCGCCAGCAGCTTGATGCCAGGGTATAAAGATACGCAGTATTTT